Listed here are 11 T cell receptor beta chains from one sample, sequenced in a study of cytomegalovirus exposure and HLA in healthy donors. Primers for the PCR totalled 60 Vbeta and 13 Jbeta. The assay was immunoSEQ multiplex PCR, and TCRdb's table has in-frame clones only and misses some. The sample yields fewer than 150,000 clones, 76% seen once. Sequenced material: PBMCs. The source is a man aged 45 to 65 in good health and CMV-seropositive.

J is TRBJ2-5 and V is TRBV19, with 13 nucleotides matching TRBD2. After removal of 6 bases from V and 5 bases from J, the junction contained 6 bases not matched to a gene. CDR3 length: 15 amino acids. Per the germline V gene, CDR1 is LNHDA and CDR2 is SQIVND (reference sequence). In DNA form, the CDR3 reads TGTGCCAGTAGGGGTGGACTAGCGGGAGAGGAGACCCAGTACTTC. Protein sequence: CASRGGLAGEETQYF.

This sequence joins TRBV5-1 and TRBJ2-1, with 9 bases matching TRBD2. This CDR3 is 14 amino acids long. The germline gives CDR1 SGHRS, CDR2 YFSETQ. V lost 4 bases, J lost 9 bases, and 8 bases stayed unmatched. CDR3 protein: CASSLGVAGVEQFF. In DNA, the CDR3 is TGCGCCAGCAGCCTTGGGGTAGCGGGAGTTGAGCAGTTCTTC. The full variable domain, in which reference TRBV5-1 and TRBJ2-1 provide the parts outside the CDR3, is KAGVTQTPRYLIKTRGQQVTLSCSPISGHRSVSWYQQTPGQGLQFLFEYFSETQRNKGNFPGRFSGRQFSNSRSEMNVSTLELGDSALYLCASSLGVAGVEQFFGPGTRLTVL.

This clone has more than one count but fewer than ten. The J gene is TRBJ2-1, the V gene TRBV5-4; TRBD2 agrees at 13 bases. The germline V gene has CDR1 SGHNT and CDR2 YYREEE (reference sequence). Losses at the gene ends were 4 bases for V and 0 bases for J; bases not matched to a gene: 7. The CDR3 runs 18 residues. This CDR3 is CASSAGLAGAISYNEQFF. The DNA for the CDR3 is TGTGCCAGCAGCGCCGGACTAGCGGGAGCCATCTCCTACAATGAGCAGTTCTTC.

J is TRBJ2-7 and V is TRBV11-2; a weak D match, TRBD1 (5 bases). Germline CDR1 SGHAT, CDR2 FQNNGV. The V end lost 0 bases, the J end lost 3 bases, and 6 bases lay between the germline ends. The CDR3 has 13 residues. The CDR3 loop is CASSLDRDYEQYF. The CDR3 DNA follows: TGTGCCAGCAGCTTAGACAGGGACTACGAGCAGTACTTC.

The chain recombines TRBV6-1 with TRBJ2-5; tentative D call: TRBD1 (6 bases). V was pared by 7 bases and J by 4 bases, with 16 bases between. This CDR3 spans 14 amino acids. CDR1 and CDR2 from the germline V gene are MNHNS and SASEGT. This CDR3 reads CASIFGQGGETQYF. In nucleotides, the CDR3 is TGTGCCAGCATTTTCGGGCAAGGGGGAGAGACCCAGTACTTC.

The chain's CDR3 is CASSLPDRISTDTQYF. The CDR3 coding sequence is TGTGCCAGCAGCTTACCGGACAGGATTAGCACAGATACGCAGTATTTT. This chain joins TRBV7-2 and TRBJ2-3; TRBD1 aligns across 7 bases. Germline-derived CDR1 and CDR2 are SGHTA and FQGNSA. The ends lost 2 bases at V and 0 bases at J; junction bases unmatched: 5. CDR3 length equals 16 residues.

This chain connects TRBV4-3 to TRBJ1-1; D uncertain. This CDR3 spans 13 amino acids. The V and J ends lost 5 bases and 5 bases respectively, with 12 bases between them. Germline values: CDR1 LGHNA, CDR2 YSLEER. As DNA, the CDR3 is TGCGCCAGCAGCTACCGAGCGGAGACTGAAGCTTTCTTT. It yields the protein CASSYRAETEAFF.

The gene calls are TRBV29-1 and TRBJ1-2, with TRBD1 matching 9 bases. The trim removed 7 bases at V and 8 bases at J, leaving 14 bases unmatched. Germline V lookup: CDR1 SQVTM, CDR2 ANQGSEA. The CDR3 totals 14 residues. The CDR3 nucleotides read TGCAGCGCCGTGGGACAGGGTGGGATACAGGGCTACACCTTC. It codes for CSAVGQGGIQGYTF.

This chain links TRBV10-2 with TRBJ2-5; TRBD1 matches 7 bases. Looked up from germline, CDR1 is WSHSY and CDR2 is SAAADI. V gave up 8 bases and J gave up 4 bases; unmatched junction bases: 10. CDR3 length: 14 amino acids. CDR3 sequence: CASALETGIETQYF. The DNA of the CDR3 is TGCGCCAGCGCCCTAGAGACAGGGATAGAGACCCAGTACTTC.

The chain couples TRBV5-1 to TRBJ2-7; 7 bases align to TRBD1. Trimming removed 3 bases from V and 5 bases from J; junction bases left unmatched: 5. CDR1 is SGHRS and CDR2 is YFSETQ in the germline V gene. This CDR3 is 13 amino acids long. Written as DNA, the CDR3 is TGCGCCAGCAGCTCCGGACAGGCCGACGAGCAGTACTTC. It codes for CASSSGQADEQYF.

This sequence joins TRBV7-9 and TRBJ2-2; TRBD2 matches 7 bases. The CDR3 loop spans 15 amino acids. With 0 bases clipped from V and 3 bases from J, the junction kept 1 base outside the gene matches. Germline V gives CDR1 SEHNR, CDR2 FQNEAQ (reference sequence). CDR3 in amino acids: CASSLAAGDTGELFF. CDR3 nucleotide sequence: TGTGCCAGCAGCTTAGCGGCGGGAGACACCGGGGAGCTGTTTTTT.